This T cell receptor (beta chain) was sequenced for a study of cytomegalovirus exposure and HLA in healthy donors. Study results and caveats: Indistinguishability led to the exclusion of some V segments, TRBV6-2 and TRBV6-3 included.

Note on this clone: The target antigen is unknown.

The CDR3 contains 14 residues. The germline V and J ends were trimmed by 5 bases and 4 bases, with 14 bases remaining between them. Per germline, CDR1 SGHVS and CDR2 FQNEAQ. In the PCR, 60 Vbeta and 13 Jbeta primers were used. Original data processing: The authors later counted some 76 million unique TCR beta chains, 8.5 million to 13 million of them shared. Only in-frame clones appear in the TCRdb table, and some are missing; sequencing was by immunoSEQ multiplex PCR. That table furnishes V, J and clone size, whereas the DNA furnished D and trimming. Of around 120,000 clones in the sample, over 65% were seen once.

The chain recombines TRBV7-8 with TRBJ1-2, with a weak D call TRBD1 (6 bases). This clonotype was obtained from a woman aged 25 to 39 in good health and CMV-seropositive. Sequencing was performed on PBMCs. The chain's CDR3 is CASSLNREVYGYTF. The CDR3 DNA reads as TGTGCCAGCAGCCTTAACAGGGAAGTCTATGGCTACACCTTC.